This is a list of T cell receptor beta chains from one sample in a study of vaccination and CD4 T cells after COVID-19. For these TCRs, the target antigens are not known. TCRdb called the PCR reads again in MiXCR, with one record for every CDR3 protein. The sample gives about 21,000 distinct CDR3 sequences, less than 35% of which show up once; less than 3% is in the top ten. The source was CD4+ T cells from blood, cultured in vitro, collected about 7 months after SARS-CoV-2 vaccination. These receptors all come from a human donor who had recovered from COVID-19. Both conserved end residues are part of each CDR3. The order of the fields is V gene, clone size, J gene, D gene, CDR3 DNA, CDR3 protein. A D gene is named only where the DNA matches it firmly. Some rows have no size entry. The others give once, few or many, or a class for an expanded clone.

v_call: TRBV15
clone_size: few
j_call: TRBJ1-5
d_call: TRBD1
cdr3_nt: TGTGCCACCAGTAGCCCAGACAGGGCTTATCAGCCCCAGCATTTT
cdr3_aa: CATSSPDRAYQPQHF

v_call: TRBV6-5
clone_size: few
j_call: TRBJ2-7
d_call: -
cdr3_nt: TGTGCCAGCAGTTACCAGGGACTCGAGCAGTACTTC
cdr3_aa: CASSYQGLEQYF

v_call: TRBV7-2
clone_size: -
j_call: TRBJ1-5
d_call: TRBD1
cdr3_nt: TGTGCCAGCAGCCTAAAGACAGGGGGGGACCAGCCCCAGCATTTT
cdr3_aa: CASSLKTGGDQPQHF

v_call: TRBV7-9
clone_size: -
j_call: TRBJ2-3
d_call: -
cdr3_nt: TGTGCCAGCAGCTTAGCGGGAGGCACAGATACGCAGTATTTT
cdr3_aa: CASSLAGGTDTQYF

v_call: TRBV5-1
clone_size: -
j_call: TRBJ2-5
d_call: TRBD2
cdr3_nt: TGCGCCAGCAGCTTGAGCAGGGGACTAGCGGGAGAAGGCGAGACCCAGTACTTC
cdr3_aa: CASSLSRGLAGEGETQYF

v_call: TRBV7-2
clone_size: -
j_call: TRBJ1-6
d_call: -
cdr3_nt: TGTGCCAGCAGCTTACAGGGGTCGGGGAATAATTCACCCCTCCACTTT
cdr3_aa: CASSLQGSGNNSPLHF

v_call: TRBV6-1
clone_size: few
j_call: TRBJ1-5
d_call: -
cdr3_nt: TGTGCCAGCAGTGAAGAGCTATTTCAGCCCCAGCATTTT
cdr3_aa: CASSEELFQPQHF

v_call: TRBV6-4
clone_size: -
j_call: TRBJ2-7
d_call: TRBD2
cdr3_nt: TGTGCCAGCAGCAGACTAGCGGGAGCATACGAGCAGTACTTC
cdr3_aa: CASSRLAGAYEQYF

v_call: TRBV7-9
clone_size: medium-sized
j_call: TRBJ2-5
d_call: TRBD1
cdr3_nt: TGTGCCAGCAGCTTCCGGACAGGGCGAGAGACCCAGTACTTC
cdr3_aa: CASSFRTGRETQYF

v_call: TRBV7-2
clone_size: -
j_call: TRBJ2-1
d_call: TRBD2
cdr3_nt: TGTGCCAGCAGAATAGCGGGAGGTGGCAATGAGCAGTTCTTC
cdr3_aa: CASRIAGGGNEQFF

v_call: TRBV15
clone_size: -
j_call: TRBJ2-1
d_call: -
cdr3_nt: TGTGCCACCAGTACTAAATCCTACAATGAGCAGTTCTTC
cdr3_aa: CATSTKSYNEQFF

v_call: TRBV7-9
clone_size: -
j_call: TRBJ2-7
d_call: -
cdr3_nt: TGTGCCAGCAGCTTAGAGTTCAACGAGCAGTACTTC
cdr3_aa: CASSLEFNEQYF

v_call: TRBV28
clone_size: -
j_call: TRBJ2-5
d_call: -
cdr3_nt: TGTGCCAGCAGCGCGGCGGGGGAGACCCAGTACTTC
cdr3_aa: CASSAAGETQYF

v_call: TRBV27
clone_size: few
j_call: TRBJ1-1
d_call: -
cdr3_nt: TGTGCCAGCAGTCTGAATGGGGTTGAGGGCACTGAAGCTTTCTTT
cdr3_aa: CASSLNGVEGTEAFF

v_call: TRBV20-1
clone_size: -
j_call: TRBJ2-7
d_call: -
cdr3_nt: TGCAGTGCTATCTCGATACAAAAATCCTACGAGCAGTACTTC
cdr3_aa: CSAISIQKSYEQYF

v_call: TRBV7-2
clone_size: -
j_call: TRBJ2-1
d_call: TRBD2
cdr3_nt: TGTGCCAGCAGCCCGACTAGCGGGAGTTTAAATGAGCAGTTCTTC
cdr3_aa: CASSPTSGSLNEQFF

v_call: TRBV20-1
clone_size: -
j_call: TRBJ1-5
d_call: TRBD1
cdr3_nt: TGCAGTGCTAGAGACCCGACAGGGAGGACCCAGCCCCAGCATTTT
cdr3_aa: CSARDPTGRTQPQHF